Each of the 23 T cell receptor beta chains below was sequenced from the same sample in a study of regulatory T cells in long-lasting Graves disease. Stated time point: persistent/refractory GD, antithyroid drugs over 5 years with positive TRAb. Preparation of the TCR library used RNA extracted from PBMCs. Sequencing libraries for TCR beta were prepared with iRepertoire HTBI primers and Arm-PCR of CDR3 regions. TCRdb re-called the multiplex PCR reads with MiXCR, one entry per CDR3 protein. Of some 470,000 distinct CDR3 sequences listed, 20% to 25% are singletons. The sample was peripheral blood mononuclear cells (PBMCs), taken when the disease was refractory, from a patient treated with antithyroid drugs. Receptor source: a female donor with Graves disease.

This clonotype occurred many times. The chain links TRBV28 to TRBJ2-7; TRBD2 matches 10 bases. This CDR3 is 15 amino acids long. CDR1 and CDR2 (germline): MDHEN, SYDVKM. Unmatched junction bases numbered 8, after V lost 3 bases and J lost 6 bases. CDR3 region: CASSFTAGGGVEQYF. In nucleotides, the CDR3 is TGTGCCAGCAGTTTTACAGCGGGAGGGGGAGTCGAGCAGTACTTC.

This clonotype was seen a handful of times. This rearrangement joins TRBV19 to TRBJ1-5, with 8 bases lining up with TRBD1. V lost 6 bases to trimming and J lost 5 bases; unmatched junction nucleotides: 12. The CDR3 contains 16 residues. Germline values: CDR1 LNHDA, CDR2 SQIVND (reference sequence). The CDR3 is CASRSLWTGNHQPQHF. CDR3 in DNA: TGTGCCAGTAGATCCCTTTGGACAGGGAACCATCAGCCCCAGCATTTT.

This chain joins TRBV28 and TRBJ2-1, with 12 nucleotides matching TRBD2. Trimming took 3 bases from V and 7 from J; bases not matched to a gene: 7. The CDR3 length is 16 residues. Germline CDR1 reads MDHEN; CDR2 reads SYDVKM. CDR3 region: CASSLMTSGRENEQFF. The CDR3 nucleotides are TGTGCCAGCAGTTTGATGACTAGCGGGAGAGAGAATGAGCAGTTCTTC.

The CDR3 spells CASSRDQGRLGGELFF. Here the CDR3 DNA reads TGTGCCAGCAGCCGCGACCAGGGGCGACTCGGGGGGGAGCTGTTTTTT. The rearrangement uses TRBV7-2 and TRBJ2-2, with D possibly matching TRBD1 (6 bases). This CDR3 region has 16 residues. Germline assignment: CDR1 SGHTA and CDR2 FQGNSA. The germline V and J ends were trimmed by 5 bases and 8 bases, with 21 bases remaining between them.

The chain employs TRBV6-2 or TRBV6-3 and TRBJ1-2, with D perhaps TRBD1 (6 bases). Germline CDR1 reads MNHEY; CDR2 reads SVGEGT. V lost 2 bases and J lost 3, with 13 bases in between. The CDR3 length is 15 residues. DNA of the CDR3: TGTGCCAGCAGTTACGGGGACATTGGGGACTATGGCTACACCTTC. This encodes CASSYGDIGDYGYTF.

With regard to this clonotype: This may arise from a read error, as a much more abundant clone is one base away. The chain uses TRBV6-2 or TRBV6-3 and TRBJ1-2, with no clear D. The CDR3 is 15 residues long. CDR1 and CDR2 from the germline V gene are MNHEY and SVGEGT. The CDR3, as DNA: TGTGCCGGCAGTTACGACCTAGAGGGCCACTATGGCTACACCTTC. Translated, it gives CAGSYDLEGHYGYTF.

This clonotype was picked up many times. The J gene is TRBJ1-5, the V gene TRBV28; no definite D call. CDR1 is MDHEN and CDR2 is SYDVKM in the germline V gene. This CDR3 comprises 14 residues. V lost 4 bases to trimming and J lost 7 bases, with 14 bases between them. The CDR3 coding sequence is TGTGCCAGCAGTTCTAGTGGGCGCGGACAGCCCCAGCATTTT. It specifies CASSSSGRGQPQHF.

The gene calls are TRBV10-3 and TRBJ2-5, with D possibly being TRBD2 (6 bases). Germline V gene data show CDR1 as ENHRY and CDR2 as SYGVKD. The CDR3 covers 15 residues. Trimming took off 0 bases at V and 5 bases at J, with 13 bases between the two ends. The CDR3 region has the DNA TGTGCCATCAGTGAGTCGAACGGGGGTTGGGAGACCCAGTACTTC. Amino acid sequence: CAISESNGGWETQYF.

The V and J genes are TRBV6-1 and TRBJ2-7, with D unresolved. CDR3 length: 13 amino acids. Trimming pared 8 bases from V and 0 bases from J, leaving 11 bases between. Germline assignment: CDR1 MNHNS and CDR2 SASEGT. The CDR3 DNA reads as TGTGCCAGCGGCCTTGAAATCTCCTACGAGCAGTACTTC. Its translation is CASGLEISYEQYF.

The sample holds many counts of this clonotype. This chain uses TRBV15 with TRBJ1-1; TRBD1 matches at 7 bases. This CDR3 has 14 residues. Germline CDR1 LNHNV, CDR2 YYDKDF (reference sequence). Trimming took 1 base from V and 1 from J; bases not matched to a gene: 0. This CDR3 reads CATSRGDRNTEAFF. CDR3 sequence (DNA): TGTGCCACCAGCAGAGGGGACAGGAACACTGAAGCTTTCTTT.

This clonotype has more than one count but fewer than ten. The rearrangement joins TRBV30 to TRBJ1-1; perhaps TRBD1 as D (6 bases). This CDR3 has 13 amino acids. V was shortened by 8 bases and J by 1 base, with 14 bases between the two germline ends. CDR1 and CDR2 from the germline V gene are GTSNPN and SVGIG (reference sequence). The CDR3 nucleotides read TGTGCCCGGGCGGGACAAAAGAACACTGAAGCTTTCTTT. Protein product: CARAGQKNTEAFF.

This clonotype was detected only a few times. The V call is TRBV11-2, the J call TRBJ2-7; D perhaps matches TRBD1 (6 bases). CDR1 is SGHAT and CDR2 is FQNNGV in the germline V gene. Trimming removed 5 bases from V and 2 bases from J, with 13 bases in between. The CDR3 loop spans 14 amino acids. Here the CDR3 reads CASSPPQGTYEQYF. Written as DNA, the CDR3 is TGTGCCAGCAGCCCACCGCAGGGGACCTACGAGCAGTACTTC.

This clonotype turned up a few times. The chain joins TRBV18 to TRBJ1-1; D may be TRBD1 (5 bases). The CDR3 runs to 16 residues. Trimming stripped 0 bases from V and 0 bases from J, with 11 bases between. The germline CDR1 and CDR2 sequences are KGHSH and LQKENI. CDR3 in amino acids: CASSPPSEGMNTEAFF. Here the CDR3 DNA reads TGTGCCAGCTCACCACCATCAGAGGGGATGAACACTGAAGCTTTCTTT. The whole variable domain, filled in from reference TRBV18 and TRBJ1-1, reads NAGVMQNPRHLVRRRGQEARLRCSPMKGHSHVYWYRQLPEEGLKFMVYLQKENIIDESGMPKERFSAEFPKEGPSILRIQQVVRGDSAAYFCASSPPSEGMNTEAFFGQGTRLTVV.

The chain is built from TRBV9 and TRBJ2-2; D is perhaps TRBD2 (6 bases). Trimming cost V 0 bases and J 1 base, with 10 bases left between them. This CDR3 region has 16 residues. Germline CDR1 reads SGDLS; CDR2 reads YYNGEE. The CDR3 reads CASSVGVGGNTGELFF. The CDR3 DNA follows: TGTGCCAGCAGCGTAGGGGTCGGGGGGAACACCGGGGAGCTGTTTTTT.

This clonotype was counted at least ten times. The CDR3 region is CASSFYREKTQYF. The CDR3 DNA sequence: TGTGCCAGCAGTTTTTACAGGGAAAAGACCCAGTACTTC. This chain connects TRBV28 to TRBJ2-5; maybe TRBD1 (6 bases). Germline CDR1 reads MDHEN; CDR2 reads SYDVKM. The CDR3 has 13 residues. Trimming left V 3 bases short and J 6 bases short, with 11 bases between. The variable domain in full, with the rest retrieved from reference TRBV28 and TRBJ2-5, is DVKVTQSSRYLVKRTGEKVFLECVQDMDHENMFWYRQDPGLGLRLIYFSYDVKMKEKGDIPEGYSVSREKKERFSLILESASTNQTSMYLCASSFYREKTQYFGPGTRLLVL.

In this sample, this clonotype turned up a few times. The chain is built from TRBV6-1 and TRBJ1-1; D ambiguous. Trimming cost V 5 bases and J 0 bases, with 10 bases left between them. The V gene's germline CDR1 is MNHNS and CDR2 SASEGT. The CDR3 runs 14 residues. The CDR3 DNA reads TGTGCCAGCAGTCACCCTGACATGAACACTGAAGCTTTCTTT. Translated: CASSHPDMNTEAFF.

The gene calls are TRBV5-1 and TRBJ1-1; a weak D match, TRBD1 (5 bases). Germline assignment: CDR1 SGHRS and CDR2 YFSETQ. CDR3 length: 14 amino acids. V lost 4 bases and J lost 10, with 20 bases in between. CDR3 nucleotide sequence: TGCGCCAGCAGCCTCCCAGGTGGGGGGGAATCAGCTTTCTTT. Translating gives CASSLPGGGESAFF.

Remarks on this clonotype: A read error may explain this, as a much larger clone is one base away. The J gene is TRBJ2-7, the V gene TRBV28, with 11 bases lining up with TRBD2. After removal of 6 bases from V and 9 bases from J, the junction contained 7 bases not matched to a gene. CDR3 length: 13 residues. CDR1 and CDR2 from the germline V gene are MDHEN and SYDVKM. The CDR3 sequence: CASSRRLAGGQYF. CDR3 bases: TGTGCCAGCAGCCGTAGGCTAGCGGGGGGGCAGTACTTC.

This clonotype appeared many times. The chain is built from TRBV2 and TRBJ2-7; no firm D call. This CDR3 has 15 residues. Per the germline V gene, CDR1 is SNHLY and CDR2 is FYNNEI. V was pared by 5 bases and J by 2 bases, with 16 bases between. The CDR3 spells CASSLTRTATYEQYF. The CDR3 nucleotides read TGTGCCAGCAGTCTAACCAGGACCGCCACCTACGAGCAGTACTTC.

Note on this clonotype: With a much larger clone just one base away, this may be a read error. V gene TRBV27 combines with J gene TRBJ2-7; no reliable D call. The V end was cut by 10 bases, the J end by 8 bases, with 15 bases between. Per the germline V gene, CDR1 is MNHEY and CDR2 is SMNVEV (reference sequence). The CDR3 is made up of 11 amino acids. CDR3 bases: TGTGCCACCGAGACTGCTTACAAGCAGTACTTC. Residues: CATETAYKQYF.

In its sample, this clonotype was seen many times. CDR3 in DNA: TGTGCCAGCAGTAACCTAGCGAATACCTACGAGCAGTACTTC. It encodes CASSNLANTYEQYF. The chain recombines TRBV6-1 with TRBJ2-7; D may be TRBD2 (6 bases). V was pared by 5 bases and J by 2 bases, with 13 bases between. There are 14 residues in the CDR3. Germline V CDR1 and CDR2: MNHNS, SASEGT.

A note on this clonotype: This may arise from a read error, as a much more abundant clone is one base away. The chain is built from TRBV24-1 and TRBJ1-5, with D possibly being TRBD1 (5 bases). The CDR3 spans 13 residues. V was trimmed by 0 bases and J by 10 bases, leaving 9 bases between them. Germline CDR1 reads KGHDR; CDR2 reads SFDVKD. The CDR3 is CATSDLGGHPQHF. The CDR3 DNA follows: TGTGCCACCAGTGATTTGGGGGGTCACCCCCAGCATTTT.

This clonotype was detected only a few times. The J gene is TRBJ2-2, the V gene TRBV15; perhaps TRBD2 as D (6 bases). The CDR3 extends over 17 amino acids. The germline V gene has CDR1 LNHNV and CDR2 YYDKDF (reference sequence). V was trimmed by 0 bases and J by 1 base, leaving 12 bases between them. The CDR3 coding sequence is TGTGCCACCAGCAGAGATCTCGGGAGCCTGAACACCGGGGAGCTGTTTTTT. It yields the protein CATSRDLGSLNTGELFF.